The entry below describes one T cell receptor beta chain. In this sample, this clone turned up a few times. It has no known antigen specificity. Base qualities are not provided; no much larger clone lies one nucleotide away. This specimen comes from a study of cytomegalovirus exposure and HLA in healthy donors (dated by TCRdb to 2015 to 2018). For the wider study: In an earlier analysis of 587 of the donors, 276 Gb of sequence data and some 100 million unique TCR beta sequences from some 170 million T cells were reported. Among the roughly 390 genotyped donors, around 81% belonged to the genetic ancestry cluster associated with self-reported Caucasian donors. Class I and class II HLA loci were covered by the typing at four-digit resolution. Across approximately 400 genotyped donors of the cohort, an average of 235,054 unique TCR beta nucleotide sequences per donor were sequenced, and roughly 20% of those sequences were non-productive. About 310 gigabases of sequencing data and 70 million to 100 million unique TCR sequences were included in an early release covering several hundred HLA-typed donors. Every repertoire in the discovery cohort had been generated on one and the same sequencing platform. A separate validation cohort of approximately 120 different subjects was used in addition to the approximately 700-subject first cohort. High-throughput TCR immunosequencing, statistical association of individual TCRs with disease status, and machine learning were combined to predict cytomegalovirus infection status. The T cell repertoires of under 750 subjects were profiled by immunosequencing and related to cytomegalovirus serostatus. Five DR-DQ haplotypes were treated as single units for association and clustering because of strong linkage in the cohort. The study aimed to test whether signatures of past pathogen exposure could be identified by cataloging public T cell receptors. To study patterns of TCR occurrence, a later analysis re-analyzed previously published TCR beta repertoires from more than 550 donors and added high-resolution HLA genotyping. To decide whether each TCR beta V gene segment behaved as functional or pseudogenic, an earlier analysis of nearly 600 of the donors relied on high-throughput TCR beta sequencing. In the later analysis, no new phenotypic data were used to find candidate immune exposures; instead, reliance was placed on TCR beta sequences and their occurrence across donors. Donor age, sex, ethnicity and CMV serostatus were compiled alongside the repertoire data. Genome-wide SNP genotypes for about three fifths of the 666 donors were used in a later genetic analysis, which treated that subset as a discovery cohort. Typing coverage differed by locus: A, B, C, DRB1 and DQB1 were typed in roughly 620-640 donors, DQA1 in roughly 500, DPA1 in some 610, and DPB1 in approximately 450. What the authors observed across the whole study: Because counts were too low, about 15 rarely observed V segments, including chromosome 9 orphons, were left out of the earlier analysis of about 500 of the donors. A group of highly shared sequence variants was considered likely to be a technical artifact of the sequencing pipeline. Cytomegalovirus status was reported to be diagnosed by the classifier with high specificity and sensitivity in both the original and validation cohorts. In a later analysis, the rate of TCR association differed among HLA loci, with DRB1 alleles having the most associated TCRs and HLA-C alleles having the fewest. In a later genetic analysis, fewer N-insertions in productive TCRs were reported among donors in an Asian-associated ancestry cluster than the roughly 700-donor mean. In vitro tests confirmed that a few of the cytomegalovirus-associated TCR beta chains recognize cytomegalovirus antigens. The study listed 150 to 200 TCR beta chains as associated with cytomegalovirus. Specific HLA alleles were associated with 18,000 or so TCR beta sequences at a false discovery rate of 0.05 in a later analysis. Immune exposure information for the cohort was limited to CMV serostatus. According to a later analysis, parvovirus B19, influenza, CMV and Epstein-Barr virus appeared linked to several top co-occurrence clusters. Compared with equally common non-associated chains, HLA-associated TCR beta chains in a later analysis were more clonally expanded and had lower generation probabilities. When HLA alleles, especially DR and DQ, strongly co-occurred, attributing TCR associations to individual alleles was difficult. Because HLA typing was unavailable for some donors at each locus, only the typed subset was used in association tests. Correlated functional status among segregating V segments might be attributable to linkage disequilibrium, but an unknown experimental factor could not be ruled out. Presence/absence analyses assumed roughly uniform sequencing depth across donors, an assumption that may not hold. A later analysis found that most CMV-associated TCR beta chains appeared HLA-restricted, with HLA associations seemingly driven largely by CMV exposure. An association between a missense DCLRE1C variant and V-gene and J-gene trimming of TCR beta chains was found in a later genetic analysis and replicated in an independent cohort. A further reported finding was that TCR beta sequences accurately predicted the HLA-A and HLA-B alleles for most subjects in the first cohort. Because the 87-base-pair reads could not distinguish some IMGT-functional V segments, including TRBV6-2 and TRBV6-3, those segments were excluded. In this cohort, only TCR beta chains were sequenced, and detectable features were limited by the absence of alpha or paired-chain data. Broadly in line with IMGT annotations, most TCR beta V segments showed up in productive rearrangements about 87% or about 30% of the time in an earlier analysis of a few hundred of the donors. The authors suggested that the approach could potentially be generalized to other disease states and immunological phenotypes. Most TCR sequences were observed very rarely across donors, whereas some public TCRs were present in many individuals.

Receptor libraries were prepared by the immunoSEQ multiplex PCR assay. For the multiplex PCR, a mixture combining 60 forward primers for TCR Vbeta segments and 13 reverse primers for TCR Jbeta segments was used. A multiplex PCR assay on genomic DNA amplified the CDR3 region of rearranged TCR beta genes. The Illumina HiSeq System was used to sequence the amplified TCR beta libraries as 87-base-pair reads. Concerning the study's data processing: A later analysis counted approximately 74 million unique TCR beta chains across the approximately 700 repertoires, and 9.5 million to 11 million of these chains were shared by at least two donors. Raw reads were error-corrected and collapsed into unique sequences by a nearest-neighbor algorithm in which closely related sequences were merged to remove PCR and sequencing errors. V, D and J gene segments were assigned by aligning CDR3 sequences to IMGT reference sequences. Each retained sequence needed at least a six-nucleotide match to both a V gene segment and a J gene segment. Rearrangements were classified as productive when the CDR3 lacked stop codons and remained in frame with V and J, and all other rearrangements were classified as non-productive. Following IMGT convention, CDR3 was defined as the stretch from the second conserved V-encoded cysteine up to the conserved J-encoded phenylalanine. The earlier analysis of 587 of the donors excluded sequences that lacked an unambiguous match to a single V gene segment. An earlier analysis of about 590 of the donors classified V segments as functional when productive rearrangements were above 56.7% and as segregating when the standard deviation between donors was above 5%. A statistical classification framework was developed to diagnose cytomegalovirus status using the catalog of TCR beta chain sequences. A later analysis assigned V and J genes by comparing TCR nucleotide sequences with IMGT/GENE-DB human TR gene sequences. Using the TCRdist pipeline, a later analysis assigned CDR3 sequences along with most-parsimonious VDJ recombination scenarios. A later analysis defined each TCR beta chain by its CDR3 amino acid sequence plus V-gene family, and excluded reads lacking a unique V-gene family. A later analysis removed 500 to 600 highly shared, low-generation-probability nucleotide sequences to deal with suspected cross-contamination and a sequencing artifact. In a later analysis, a clonal expansion index for each public chain was calculated from normalized within-repertoire ranks of inferred template counts. A later analysis computed generation probabilities with a VDJ recombination model fitted to out-of-frame rearrangements, and checked the results against IGoR. In a later analysis, TCR-TCR, TCR-HLA and TCR-CMV co-occurrence was scored with hypergeometric tests, and a repertoire-size bias correction was applied to TCR pairs. False discovery rates were estimated in a later analysis by permuting HLA or CMV assignments 20 times. A later analysis grouped co-occurring TCRs with DBSCAN, adding TCRdist sequence similarity when clustering within HLA-allele-positive subsets. For co-occurrence clustering, repertoires with fewer than 30,000 or more than 120,000 public chains were excluded, along with five repertoires with anomalous nucleotide sharing. TCRdb holds this immuneACCESS table with in-frame rearrangements only. Some clones are missing; in checked studies, unresolved V genes explain under half, and the rest has no known cause. V and J calls and clone size follow that table, whereas D and trimming were derived from the DNA. The sample has 55,000 to 75,000 clones on record, more than 75% of them singletons. Around 1.5% of the sample is in the top ten clones.

The cohort consisted of 600 or so healthy bone marrow donors. At the time of sampling, all cohort members were nominally healthy, though unrecorded immune exposures were likely present. The donor tested CMV seronegative and was one of the 352 seronegative cohort members. Every donor gave a peripheral blood sample, and the peripheral blood mononuclear cells from that sample were used for TCR beta sequencing. Genomic DNA extraction from the blood cell samples was performed with the Qiagen DNeasy Blood Extraction Kit. Trimming leaves V shorter by 8 bases and J shorter by 7 bases, with the junction holding 13 bases beyond the gene matches. CDR1 and CDR2 (MDHEN, SYDVKM) derive from the germline V gene. There are 15 amino acids in the CDR3, from cysteine to phenylalanine inclusive. The retained sequence is limited to the CDR3, 45 bases, with the frame set at the first base.

This clonotype originated in a young man in good health and CMV-seronegative. Sequencing input: PBMCs. Recombination linked TRBV28 to TRBJ1-5, and TRBD1 aligns with 8 junction nucleotides. The CDR3 region has the sequence CASGGTGGSGQPQHF. In nucleotides, the sequence is TGTGCCAGCGGCGGTACAGGGGGTTCGGGACAGCCCCAGCATTTT.